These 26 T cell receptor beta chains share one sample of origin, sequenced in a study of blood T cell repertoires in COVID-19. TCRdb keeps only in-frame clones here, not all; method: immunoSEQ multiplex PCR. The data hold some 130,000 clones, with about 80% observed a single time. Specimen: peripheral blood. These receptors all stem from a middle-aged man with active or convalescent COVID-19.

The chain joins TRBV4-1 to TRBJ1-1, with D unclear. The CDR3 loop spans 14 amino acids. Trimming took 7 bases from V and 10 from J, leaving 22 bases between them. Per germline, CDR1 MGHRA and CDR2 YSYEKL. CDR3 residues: CASTIQVGEGTAFF. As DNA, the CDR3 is TGCGCCAGCACCATCCAGGTGGGCGAGGGAACAGCTTTCTTT.

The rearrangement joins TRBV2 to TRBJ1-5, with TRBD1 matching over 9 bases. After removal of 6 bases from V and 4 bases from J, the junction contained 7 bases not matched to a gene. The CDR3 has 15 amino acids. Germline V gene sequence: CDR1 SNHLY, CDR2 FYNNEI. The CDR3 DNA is TGTGCCAGCAGCGGGGGCGGGACAGGGAATCAGCCCCAGCATTTT. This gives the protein CASSGGGTGNQPQHF. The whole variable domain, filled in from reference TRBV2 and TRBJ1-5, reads EPEVTQTPSHQVTQMGQEVILRCVPISNHLYFYWYRQILGQKVEFLVSFYNNEISEKSEIFDDQFSVERPDGSNFTLKIRSTKLEDSAMYFCASSGGGTGNQPQHFGDGTRLSIL.

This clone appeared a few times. The CDR3 DNA sequence: TGTGCCAGCTCGTTGACTAGCGGGGGGCAAGAGACCCAGTACTTC. Encoded protein: CASSLTSGGQETQYF. The V call is TRBV18, the J call TRBJ2-5; TRBD2 aligns across 13 bases. The V and J ends lost 6 bases and 2 bases, in that order; junction bases with no gene match: 3. Germline V CDR1 and CDR2: KGHSH, LQKENI. The CDR3 spans 15 residues. The full variable domain, its missing parts supplied by reference TRBV18 and TRBJ2-5, is NAGVMQNPRHLVRRRGQEARLRCSPMKGHSHVYWYRQLPEEGLKFMVYLQKENIIDESGMPKERFSAEFPKEGPSILRIQQVVRGDSAAYFCASSLTSGGQETQYFGPGTRLLVL.

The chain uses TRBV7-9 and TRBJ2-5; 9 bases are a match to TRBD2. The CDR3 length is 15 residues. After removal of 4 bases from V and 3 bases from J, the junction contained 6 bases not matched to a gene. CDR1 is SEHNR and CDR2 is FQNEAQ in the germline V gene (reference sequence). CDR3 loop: CASSYGSGGKETQYF. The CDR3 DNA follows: TGTGCCAGCAGCTACGGTAGCGGGGGTAAAGAGACCCAGTACTTC. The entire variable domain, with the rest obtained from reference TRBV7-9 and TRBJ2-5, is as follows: DTGVSQNPRHKITKRGQNVTFRCDPISEHNRLYWYRQTLGQGPEFLTYFQNEAQLEKSRLLSDRFSAERPKGSFSTLEIQRTEQGDSAMYLCASSYGSGGKETQYFGPGTRLLVL.

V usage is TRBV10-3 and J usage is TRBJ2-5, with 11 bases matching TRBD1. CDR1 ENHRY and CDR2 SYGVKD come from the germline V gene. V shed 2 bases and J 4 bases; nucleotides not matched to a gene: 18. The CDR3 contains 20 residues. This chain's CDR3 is CAISETTISSVGTGGETQYF. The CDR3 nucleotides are TGTGCCATCAGTGAGACCACTATCTCGTCCGTGGGGACAGGGGGAGAGACCCAGTACTTC.

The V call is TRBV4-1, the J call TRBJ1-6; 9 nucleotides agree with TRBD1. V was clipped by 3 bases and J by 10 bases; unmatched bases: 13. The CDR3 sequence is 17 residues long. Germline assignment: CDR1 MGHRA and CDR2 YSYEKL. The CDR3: CASSHPEDRGFRSPLHF. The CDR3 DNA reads TGCGCCAGCAGCCACCCCGAAGACAGGGGGTTTAGATCACCCCTCCACTTT.

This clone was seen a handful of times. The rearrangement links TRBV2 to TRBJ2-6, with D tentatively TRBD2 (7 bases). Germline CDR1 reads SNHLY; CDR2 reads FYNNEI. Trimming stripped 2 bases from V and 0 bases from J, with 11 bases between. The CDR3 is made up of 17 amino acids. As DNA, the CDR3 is TGTGCCAGCAGTGAAAGGGGGGGAAGCTCTGGGGCCAACGTCCTGACTTTC. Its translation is CASSERGGSSGANVLTF.

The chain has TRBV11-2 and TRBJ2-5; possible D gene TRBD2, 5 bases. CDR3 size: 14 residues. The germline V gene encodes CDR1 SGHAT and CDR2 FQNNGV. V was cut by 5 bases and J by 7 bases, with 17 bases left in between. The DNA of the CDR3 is TGTGCCAGCAGCCCCGGACCTGAGGCGGGGACCCAGTACTTC. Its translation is CASSPGPEAGTQYF.

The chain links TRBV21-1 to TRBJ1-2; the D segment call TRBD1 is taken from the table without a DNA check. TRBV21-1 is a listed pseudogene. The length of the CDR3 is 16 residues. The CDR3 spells CASGQTGGLGNYGYTF. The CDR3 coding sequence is TGTGCCAGCGGACAGACAGGGGGATTGGGTAACTATGGCTACACCTTC.

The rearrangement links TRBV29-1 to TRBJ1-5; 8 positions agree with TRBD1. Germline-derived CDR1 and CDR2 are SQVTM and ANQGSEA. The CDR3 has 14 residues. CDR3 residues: CSNAGGYSNQPQHF. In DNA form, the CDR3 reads TGCAGTAACGCAGGGGGCTATAGCAATCAGCCCCAGCATTTT.

Here the CDR3 reads CASSFLLSTGGKTEAFF. For the CDR3, the DNA is TGTGCCAGCAGCTTTCTCCTTAGTACAGGGGGCAAGACTGAAGCTTTCTTT. The chain has TRBV11-2 and TRBJ1-1; TRBD1 matches at 9 bases. CDR3 length equals 17 residues. Trimming at V came to 3 bases and at J to 5 bases, leaving 13 bases not matched to a gene. The V gene's germline CDR1 is SGHAT and CDR2 FQNNGV.

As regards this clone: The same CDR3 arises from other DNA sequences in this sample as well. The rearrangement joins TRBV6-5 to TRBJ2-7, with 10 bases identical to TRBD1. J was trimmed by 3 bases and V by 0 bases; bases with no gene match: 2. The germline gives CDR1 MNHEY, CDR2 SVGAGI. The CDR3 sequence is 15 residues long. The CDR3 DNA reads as TGTGCCAGCAGTTACTCGGACAGGGGGAGCTACGAGCAGTACTTC. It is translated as CASSYSDRGSYEQYF.

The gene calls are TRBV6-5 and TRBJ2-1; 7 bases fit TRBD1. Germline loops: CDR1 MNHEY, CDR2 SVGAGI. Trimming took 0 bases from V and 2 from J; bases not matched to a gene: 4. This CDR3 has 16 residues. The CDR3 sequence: CASSYSRGGAYNEQFF. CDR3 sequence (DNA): TGTGCCAGCAGTTACTCGAGAGGGGGCGCCTACAATGAGCAGTTCTTC.

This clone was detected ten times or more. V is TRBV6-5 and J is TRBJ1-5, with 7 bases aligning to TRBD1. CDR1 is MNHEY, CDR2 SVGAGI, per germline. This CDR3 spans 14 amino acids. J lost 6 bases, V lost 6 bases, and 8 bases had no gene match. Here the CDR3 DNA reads TGTGCCAGCAGCTCCGACAGGGCGGTTCAGCCCCAGCATTTT. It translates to CASSSDRAVQPQHF.

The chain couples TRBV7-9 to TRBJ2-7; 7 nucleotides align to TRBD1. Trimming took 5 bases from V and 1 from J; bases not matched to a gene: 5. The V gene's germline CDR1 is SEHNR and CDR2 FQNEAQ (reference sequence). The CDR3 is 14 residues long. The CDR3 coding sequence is TGTGCCAGCAGCGCACGACAGGGATCCTACGAGCAGTACTTC. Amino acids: CASSARQGSYEQYF.

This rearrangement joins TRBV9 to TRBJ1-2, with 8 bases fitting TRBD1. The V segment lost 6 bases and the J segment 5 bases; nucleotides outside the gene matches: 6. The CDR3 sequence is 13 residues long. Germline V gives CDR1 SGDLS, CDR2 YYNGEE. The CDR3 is CASNAGTGYGYTF. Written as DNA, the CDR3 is TGTGCCAGCAACGCCGGGACAGGTTATGGCTACACCTTC.

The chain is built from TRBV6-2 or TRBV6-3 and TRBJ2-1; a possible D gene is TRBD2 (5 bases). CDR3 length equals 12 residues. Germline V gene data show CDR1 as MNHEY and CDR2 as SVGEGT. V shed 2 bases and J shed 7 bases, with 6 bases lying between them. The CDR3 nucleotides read TGTGCCAGCAGTTACGGCGGGAATGAGCAGTTCTTC. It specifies CASSYGGNEQFF.

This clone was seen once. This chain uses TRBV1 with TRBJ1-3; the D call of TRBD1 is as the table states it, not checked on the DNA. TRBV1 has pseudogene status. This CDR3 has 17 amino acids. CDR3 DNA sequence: TGCACCAGCAGCCAAGATCATCGGGACAGCTCTGGAAACACCATATATTTT. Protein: CTSSQDHRDSSGNTIYF.

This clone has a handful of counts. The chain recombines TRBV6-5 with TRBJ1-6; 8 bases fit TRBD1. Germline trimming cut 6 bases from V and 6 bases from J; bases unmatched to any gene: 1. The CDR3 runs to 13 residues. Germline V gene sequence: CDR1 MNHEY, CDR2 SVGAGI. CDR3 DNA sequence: TGTGCCAGCAGCAGGGGGCGTAATTCACCCCTCCACTTT. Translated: CASSRGRNSPLHF.

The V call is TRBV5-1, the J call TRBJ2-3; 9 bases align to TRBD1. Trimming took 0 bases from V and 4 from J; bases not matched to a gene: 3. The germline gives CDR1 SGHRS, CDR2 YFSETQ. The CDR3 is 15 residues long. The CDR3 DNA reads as TGCGCCAGCAGCTTGGCGGGACAGGGTGCAGATACGCAGTATTTT. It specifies CASSLAGQGADTQYF. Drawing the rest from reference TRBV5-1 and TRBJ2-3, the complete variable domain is KAGVTQTPRYLIKTRGQQVTLSCSPISGHRSVSWYQQTPGQGLQFLFEYFSETQRNKGNFPGRFSGRQFSNSRSEMNVSTLELGDSALYLCASSLAGQGADTQYFGPGTRLTVL.

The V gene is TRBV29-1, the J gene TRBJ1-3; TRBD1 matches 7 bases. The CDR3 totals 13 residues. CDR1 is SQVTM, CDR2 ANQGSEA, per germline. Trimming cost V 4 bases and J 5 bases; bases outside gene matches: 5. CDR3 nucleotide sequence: TGCAGCGTTGTACAGGGGTCCAGAAACACCATATATTTT. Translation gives CSVVQGSRNTIYF.

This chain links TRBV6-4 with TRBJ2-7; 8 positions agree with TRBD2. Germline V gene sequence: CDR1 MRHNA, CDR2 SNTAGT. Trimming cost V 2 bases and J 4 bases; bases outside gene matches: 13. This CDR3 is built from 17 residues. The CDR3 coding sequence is TGTGCCAGCAGTGACCGGGGGGGAACACGGCTCTTATACGAGCAGTACTTC. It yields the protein CASSDRGGTRLLYEQYF.

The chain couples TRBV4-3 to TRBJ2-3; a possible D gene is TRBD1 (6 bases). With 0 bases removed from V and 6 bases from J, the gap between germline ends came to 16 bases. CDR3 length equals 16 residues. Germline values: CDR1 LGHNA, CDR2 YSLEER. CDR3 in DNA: TGCGCCAGCAGCCAAGATATAACAGGGAAGGTTGATACGCAGTATTTT. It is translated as CASSQDITGKVDTQYF.

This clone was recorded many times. Here the CDR3 reads CASSEGQGADTEAFF. For the CDR3, the DNA is TGTGCCAGCAGCGAGGGACAGGGGGCTGACACTGAAGCTTTCTTT. The V and J genes are TRBV5-4 and TRBJ1-1; 12 bases agree with TRBD1. Unmatched junction bases numbered 4, after V lost 4 bases and J lost 3 bases. The CDR3 spans 15 residues. Per the germline V gene, CDR1 is SGHNT and CDR2 is YYREEE (reference sequence).

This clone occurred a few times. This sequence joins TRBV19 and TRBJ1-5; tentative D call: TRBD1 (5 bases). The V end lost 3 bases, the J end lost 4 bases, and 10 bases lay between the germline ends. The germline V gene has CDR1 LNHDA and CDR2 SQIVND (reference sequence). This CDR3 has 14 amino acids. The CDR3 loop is CASSMQGINQPQHF. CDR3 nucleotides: TGTGCCAGTAGTATGCAGGGTATTAATCAGCCCCAGCATTTT. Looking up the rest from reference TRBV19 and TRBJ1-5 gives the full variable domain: DGGITQSPKYLFRKEGQNVTLSCEQNLNHDAMYWYRQDPGQGLRLIYYSQIVNDFQKGDIAEGYSVSREKKESFPLTVTSAQKNPTAFYLCASSMQGINQPQHFGDGTRLSIL.

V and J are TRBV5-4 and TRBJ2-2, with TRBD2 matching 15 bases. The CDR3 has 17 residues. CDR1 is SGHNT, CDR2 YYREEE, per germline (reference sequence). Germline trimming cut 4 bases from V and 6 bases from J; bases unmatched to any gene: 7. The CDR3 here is CASSPPGLAGGAGELFF. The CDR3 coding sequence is TGTGCCAGCAGCCCACCGGGACTAGCGGGGGGAGCCGGGGAGCTGTTTTTT.